Presented here are 28 T cell receptor beta chains from one specimen sequenced in a study of cytomegalovirus exposure and HLA in healthy donors. 60 Vbeta and 13 Jbeta primers were used in PCR. Clones were sequenced by immunoSEQ multiplex PCR, and TCRdb holds only the in-frame ones, with some missing. The table has some 99,000 clones, under 85% seen once; the top ten hold 7.7%. Sequenced: PBMCs. The receptor source for this set is a woman between 50 and 59 years old in good health and CMV-seropositive.

The V call is TRBV13, the J call TRBJ2-3; 13 positions match TRBD2. The V gene end was trimmed by 5 bases and the J gene end by 4 bases; junction bases not matched to a gene: 3. This CDR3 spans 15 amino acids. Looked up from germline, CDR1 is PRHDT and CDR2 is FYEKMQ (reference sequence). The CDR3 DNA reads as TGTGCCAGCAGCCCCGGGACTAGCGGGGCAGATACGCAGTATTTT. Translation: CASSPGTSGADTQYF.

Of note for this clone: One end of the junction is discordant with germline, which a read error may explain. The rearrangement links TRBV11-2 to TRBJ2-4; D is undetermined. This CDR3 is 15 amino acids long. Germline CDR1 is SGHAT and CDR2 is FQNNGV. The chain's CDR3 is CASSSSNSKKNSQYF. In nucleotides, the CDR3 is TGTGCCAGCAGCTCAAGCAACTCGAAAAAAAACAGTCAGTACTTC.

This clone has a handful of counts. V is TRBV6-6 and J is TRBJ1-2; the D gene is possibly TRBD1 (5 bases). Per germline, CDR1 MNHNY and CDR2 SVGAGI (reference sequence). The CDR3 length is 13 residues. V was shortened by 7 bases and J by 7 bases, with 16 bases between the two germline ends. The CDR3 here is CASTRDSEGGYTF. In nucleotides, the CDR3 is TGTGCCAGCACCCGGGACTCCGAGGGTGGCTACACCTTC.

Worth noting for this clone: This specimen includes other DNA sequences encoding the same CDR3. The chain carries TRBV5-1 and TRBJ1-1; D possibly corresponds to TRBD1 (6 bases). This CDR3 contains 14 residues. Trimming removed 4 bases at V and 2 bases at J, with 12 bases between. The germline CDR1 and CDR2 sequences are SGHRS and YFSETQ. The CDR3 sequence is CASSLGGGNTEAFF. CDR3 in DNA: TGCGCCAGCAGCCTAGGGGGGGGAAACACTGAAGCTTTCTTT.

Notes on this clone: The same CDR3 also results from other DNA sequences found in this sample. In nucleotides, the CDR3 is TGTGCCACCAGCAGAGCAGAAGAGACCCAGTACTTC. It specifies CATSRAEETQYF. The rearrangement uses TRBV15 and TRBJ2-5; D is uncertain. Trimming took 1 base from V and 3 from J, leaving 3 bases between them. The CDR3 is 12 amino acids. Germline CDR1 LNHNV, CDR2 YYDKDF (reference sequence). Full variable domain (outside the CDR3, taken from reference TRBV15 and TRBJ2-5): DAMVIQNPRYQVTQFGKPVTLSCSQTLNHNVMYWYQQKSSQAPKLLFHYYDKDFNNEADTPDNFQSRRPNTSFCFLDIRSPGLGDTAMYLCATSRAEETQYFGPGTRLLVL.

This clone was seen only a few times. The genes are TRBV7-9 and TRBJ2-5; possible D gene TRBD2, 6 bases. The germline V and J ends were trimmed by 4 bases and 5 bases, with 8 bases remaining between them. The germline gives CDR1 SEHNR, CDR2 FQNEAQ (reference sequence). This CDR3 has 12 residues. CDR3 nucleotides: TGTGCCAGCAGCTCGGAGGGGGAGACCCAGTACTTC. Its protein product is CASSSEGETQYF.

The chain employs TRBV15 and TRBJ2-3, with 12 bases identical to TRBD2. The CDR3 is 15 residues long. Germline CDR1 LNHNV, CDR2 YYDKDF (reference sequence). J gave up 4 bases and V 3 bases, and 2 bases lay outside the gene matches. The CDR3 DNA sequence: TGTGCCACCAGCAGGACTAGCGGGAGTGCAGATACGCAGTATTTT. Its translation is CATSRTSGSADTQYF.

V gene TRBV6-5 combines with J gene TRBJ2-1, with D perhaps matching TRBD1 (5 bases). The CDR3 contains 13 residues. With 6 bases removed from V and 7 bases from J, the gap between germline ends came to 13 bases. Germline CDR1 and CDR2: MNHEY and SVGAGI. The CDR3 DNA is TGTGCCAGCAGCCGGGTAGGGGTAAATGAGCAGTTCTTC. This translates into CASSRVGVNEQFF.

The chain links TRBV7-6 to TRBJ1-2; D ambiguous. Germline CDR1 and CDR2: SGHVS and FNYEAQ. Trimming removed 2 bases from V and 3 bases from J, with 7 bases in between. This CDR3 is built from 13 residues. CDR3 residues: CASSLMEDYGYTF. As DNA, the CDR3 is TGTGCCAGCAGCTTAATGGAGGACTATGGCTACACCTTC.

The chain links TRBV29-1 to TRBJ2-1; 10 bases map to TRBD2. Germline V gene data show CDR1 as SQVTM and CDR2 as ANQGSEA. The CDR3 sequence is 14 residues long. The junction had 7 bases not matched to a gene; V was cut back by 3 bases and J by 8 bases. In DNA, the CDR3 is TGCAGCGTTGATATTCTAGCGGGAGACGATGAGCAGTTCTTC. Translated: CSVDILAGDDEQFF.

This clone has more than one count but fewer than ten. The chain combines TRBV6-1 with TRBJ2-7; 7 bases line up with TRBD2. Germline V gene sequence: CDR1 MNHNS, CDR2 SASEGT. This CDR3 has 16 amino acids. V dropped 0 bases and J dropped 0; count of bases not matched to a gene: 5. The CDR3, as DNA: TGTGCCAGCAGTGAAGCCCTTAGCGGGCCCTCCTACGAGCAGTACTTC. Its protein is CASSEALSGPSYEQYF.

The V gene is TRBV7-2, the J gene TRBJ2-1; D unclear. Germline V gives CDR1 SGHTA, CDR2 FQGNSA. This CDR3 comprises 17 residues. V dropped 0 bases and J dropped 0 bases, with 12 bases sitting between them. CDR3 sequence (DNA): TGTGCCAGCAGCTTAGCGGAAGCGCGGAGCTCCTACAATGAGCAGTTCTTC. Translating gives CASSLAEARSSYNEQFF.

The J gene is TRBJ1-1, the V gene TRBV18, with D perhaps matching TRBD1 (5 bases). The CDR3 is 14 residues long. The germline V gene has CDR1 KGHSH and CDR2 LQKENI. V was shortened by 5 bases and J by 1 base, with 11 bases between the two germline ends. CDR3 sequence: CASSAGLRNTEAFF. In DNA, the CDR3 is TGTGCCAGCTCAGCGGGACTGAGGAACACTGAAGCTTTCTTT.

CDR3 nucleotide sequence: TGTGCCAGCAGCTTAAGCGGGGTGACCGGGGAGCTGTTTTTT. The encoded protein is CASSLSGVTGELFF. This chain joins TRBV9 and TRBJ2-2; TRBD2 matches 7 bases. The germline CDR1 and CDR2 sequences are SGDLS and YYNGEE. The V and J ends lost 4 bases and 5 bases, in that order; junction bases with no gene match: 5. CDR3 length: 14 amino acids.

J is TRBJ2-1 and V is TRBV19, with 13 bases aligning to TRBD2. Losses at the gene ends were 7 bases for V and 10 bases for J; bases not matched to a gene: 13. The CDR3 is made up of 16 amino acids. Per the germline V gene, CDR1 is LNHDA and CDR2 is SQIVND (reference sequence). CDR3: CASTKGSLAGGGEQFF. The CDR3 DNA reads TGTGCCAGTACCAAAGGCTCACTAGCGGGGGGGGGCGAGCAGTTCTTC.

This chain uses TRBV2 with TRBJ1-3; no firm D call. This CDR3 is built from 15 residues. Germline values: CDR1 SNHLY, CDR2 FYNNEI. The V gene lost 8 bases and the J gene lost 0 bases, with 14 bases spanning the gap. In DNA, the CDR3 is TGTGCCAGCGAGGGAGGGATGAGCTCTGGAAACACCATATATTTT. As protein: CASEGGMSSGNTIYF.

The chain links TRBV9 to TRBJ2-1, with 8 positions matching TRBD2. The CDR3 spans 14 residues. Per germline, CDR1 SGDLS and CDR2 YYNGEE. The V gene end was trimmed by 1 base and the J gene end by 8 bases; junction bases not matched to a gene: 5. The CDR3 loop reads CASSVTGGADEQFF. CDR3 bases: TGTGCCAGCAGCGTAACCGGGGGGGCCGATGAGCAGTTCTTC.

V usage is TRBV20-1 and J usage is TRBJ2-3; the D is unclear. Between the trimmed V and J ends, which lost 0 bases and 6 bases, there was a span of 4 bases. The CDR3 totals 11 residues. CDR1 and CDR2 (germline): DFQATT, SNEGSKA (reference sequence). Written as DNA, the CDR3 is TGCAGTGCTAGAGATCCGGATACGCAGTATTTT. Amino acids: CSARDPDTQYF.

The rearrangement links TRBV7-9 to TRBJ2-7, with D possibly being TRBD2 (5 bases). This CDR3 is 14 amino acids long. Trimming pared 7 bases from V and 5 bases from J, leaving 18 bases between. Germline V gives CDR1 SEHNR, CDR2 FQNEAQ (reference sequence). As DNA, the CDR3 is TGTGCCAGCACCGAGGTGGGTACCGGGAACGAGCAGTACTTC. This translates into CASTEVGTGNEQYF.

This clone was counted once. The chain carries TRBV23-1 and TRBJ2-1; D unclear. TRBV23-1 is an ORF, and what it does is uncertain. Trimming took off 2 bases at V and 5 bases at J, with 13 bases between the two ends. This CDR3 has 15 amino acids. The CDR3 sequence: CASSQTPLGHNEQFF. In DNA, the CDR3 is TGCGCCAGCAGTCAAACCCCCCTTGGGCACAATGAGCAGTTCTTC.

The chain's CDR3 is CASSPSSRGLQSTDTQYF. The CDR3 nucleotides read TGCGCCAGCAGCCCGTCTAGCAGGGGTCTCCAGTCCACAGATACGCAGTATTTT. The chain links TRBV5-1 to TRBJ2-3; D perhaps matches TRBD1 (6 bases). V lost 4 bases and J lost 2, with 23 bases in between. The germline V gene encodes CDR1 SGHRS and CDR2 YFSETQ. CDR3 size: 18 residues.

The chain employs TRBV5-1 and TRBJ2-3; TRBD2 matches 11 bases. The CDR3 runs 18 residues. CDR1 and CDR2 (germline): SGHRS, YFSETQ. With V trimmed by 2 bases and J by 1 base, 9 bases remained unmatched. CDR3 DNA sequence: TGCGCCAGCAGCTTAGGGGGAAAACTAGCGGGGGGCACAGATACGCAGTATTTT. Amino acids: CASSLGGKLAGGTDTQYF. The entire variable domain, with the rest obtained from reference TRBV5-1 and TRBJ2-3, is as follows: KAGVTQTPRYLIKTRGQQVTLSCSPISGHRSVSWYQQTPGQGLQFLFEYFSETQRNKGNFPGRFSGRQFSNSRSEMNVSTLELGDSALYLCASSLGGKLAGGTDTQYFGPGTRLTVL.

The chain links TRBV7-2 to TRBJ1-5; TRBD1 is a possible D gene (5 bases). Per germline, CDR1 SGHTA and CDR2 FQGNSA. The CDR3 length is 15 residues. The V end was cut by 4 bases, the J end by 2 bases, with 12 bases between. CDR3 DNA: TGTGCCAGCAGCTCCCAGGGTCCCGGCAATCAGCCCCAGCATTTT. Amino acids: CASSSQGPGNQPQHF.

The V call is TRBV5-4, the J call TRBJ2-7; 7 positions agree with TRBD1. Germline V CDR1 and CDR2: SGHNT, YYREEE (reference sequence). J gave up 8 bases and V 8 bases, and 4 bases lay outside the gene matches. CDR3 length: 10 amino acids. CDR3 in DNA: TGTGCCAGGGTACAGGGGCAGCAGTACTTC. It yields the protein CARVQGQQYF.

The rearrangement links TRBV18 to TRBJ1-5; D uncertain. Germline V gene sequence: CDR1 KGHSH, CDR2 LQKENI. Trimming pared 1 base from V and 0 bases from J, leaving 10 bases between. The CDR3 is made up of 16 amino acids. The CDR3 protein is CASSPHPPSSNQPQHF. CDR3 bases: TGTGCCAGCTCACCACATCCCCCATCTAGCAATCAGCCCCAGCATTTT.

The chain has TRBV19 and TRBJ1-3, with TRBD1 as a possible D gene (5 bases). This CDR3 has 12 residues. V lost 11 bases and J lost 1, with 9 bases in between. Germline-derived CDR1 and CDR2 are LNHDA and SQIVND (reference sequence). CDR3 bases: TGTGCCGGCGGGACGTCTGGAAACACCATATATTTT. This sequence encodes CAGGTSGNTIYF.

V gene TRBV13 combines with J gene TRBJ2-7, with D possibly TRBD2 on 6 matching bases. Trimming cost V 6 bases and J 4 bases, with 19 bases left between them. Looked up from germline, CDR1 is PRHDT and CDR2 is FYEKMQ (reference sequence). The CDR3 loop spans 15 amino acids. The CDR3 nucleotides read TGTGCCAGCAGTCCACCGGGCACCGGAGGGTACGAGCAGTACTTC. Translated: CASSPPGTGGYEQYF.

For the CDR3, the DNA is TGTGCCAGCAGCTATTCGTTCAGGGGTGGCTACACCTTC. Its translation is CASSYSFRGGYTF. The J gene is TRBJ1-2, the V gene TRBV7-9, with D perhaps matching TRBD1 (6 bases). Germline CDR1 SEHNR, CDR2 FQNEAQ (reference sequence). The CDR3 contains 13 residues. The V end was cut by 4 bases, the J end by 7 bases, with 13 bases between.